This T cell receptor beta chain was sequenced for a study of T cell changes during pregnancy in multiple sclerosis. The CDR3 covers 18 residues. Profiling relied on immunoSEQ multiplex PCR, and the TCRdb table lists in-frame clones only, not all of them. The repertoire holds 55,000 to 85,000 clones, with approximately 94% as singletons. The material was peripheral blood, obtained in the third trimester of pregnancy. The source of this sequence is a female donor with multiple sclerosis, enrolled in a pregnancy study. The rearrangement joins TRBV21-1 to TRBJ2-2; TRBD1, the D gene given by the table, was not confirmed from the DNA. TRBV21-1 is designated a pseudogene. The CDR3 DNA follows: TGTGCCAGCAGCAGACACCGGGACAGTGGCTCGAACACCGGGGAGCTGTTTTTT. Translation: CASSRHRDSGSNTGELFF.